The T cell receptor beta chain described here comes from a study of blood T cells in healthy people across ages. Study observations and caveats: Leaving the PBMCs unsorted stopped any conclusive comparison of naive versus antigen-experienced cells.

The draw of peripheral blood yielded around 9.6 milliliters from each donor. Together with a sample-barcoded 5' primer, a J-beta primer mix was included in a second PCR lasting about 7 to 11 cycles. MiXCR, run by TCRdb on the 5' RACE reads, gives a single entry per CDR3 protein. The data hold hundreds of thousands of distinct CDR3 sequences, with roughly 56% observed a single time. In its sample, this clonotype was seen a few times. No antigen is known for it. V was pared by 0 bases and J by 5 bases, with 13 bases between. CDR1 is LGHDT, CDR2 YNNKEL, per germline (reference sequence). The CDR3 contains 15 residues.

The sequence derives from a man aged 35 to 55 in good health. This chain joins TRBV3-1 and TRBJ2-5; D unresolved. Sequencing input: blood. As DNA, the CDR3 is TGTGCCAGCAGCCAAGACTTGGTCTCTAGGGAGACCCAGTACTTC. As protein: CASSQDLVSRETQYF.